This T cell receptor (beta chain) was identified during a study of T cell responses to AZD1222 COVID-19 vaccine. Profiled with immunoSEQ multiplex PCR; TCRdb holds only in-frame clones, not every one. The sample has 140,000 to 150,000 clones, 85% to 95% seen once. Points from the study as a whole: Only five to seven AZD1222 recipients were seropositive at baseline.

Regarding this clone: Its cognate antigen is unknown.

Germline CDR1 and CDR2: LNHNV and YYDKDF (reference sequence). CDR3 length equals 16 residues. V was trimmed by 0 bases and J by 1 base, leaving 10 bases between them. This clonotype was sampled from an adult in good health. This rearrangement joins TRBV15 to TRBJ1-3; D is possibly TRBD1 (6 bases). The sample was peripheral blood, taken on day 0 of AZD1222 vaccination. CDR3 DNA: TGTGCCACCAGCAGAGAGGCAGGGGCATCTGGAAACACCATATATTTT. Its protein product is CATSREAGASGNTIYF.